This T cell receptor beta chain was documented in a study of control samples from healthy donors and cancer patients. CDR1 and CDR2 (germline): SNHLY, FYNNEI. Deletions cut 7 bases from V and 0 bases from J, with 3 bases between. The CDR3 loop spans 11 amino acids. This clone was recorded only once. Sequencing used immunoSEQ multiplex PCR; TCRdb keeps in-frame clones, though not all of them. Of 200,000 to 250,000 clones listed, over 90% are singletons. The chain combines TRBV2 with TRBJ1-1; D uncertain. Sequencing was performed on blood. The receptor was derived from a middle-aged man in good health. In DNA form, the CDR3 reads TGTGCCAGCACAGTGAACACTGAAGCTTTCTTT. It encodes CASTVNTEAFF.